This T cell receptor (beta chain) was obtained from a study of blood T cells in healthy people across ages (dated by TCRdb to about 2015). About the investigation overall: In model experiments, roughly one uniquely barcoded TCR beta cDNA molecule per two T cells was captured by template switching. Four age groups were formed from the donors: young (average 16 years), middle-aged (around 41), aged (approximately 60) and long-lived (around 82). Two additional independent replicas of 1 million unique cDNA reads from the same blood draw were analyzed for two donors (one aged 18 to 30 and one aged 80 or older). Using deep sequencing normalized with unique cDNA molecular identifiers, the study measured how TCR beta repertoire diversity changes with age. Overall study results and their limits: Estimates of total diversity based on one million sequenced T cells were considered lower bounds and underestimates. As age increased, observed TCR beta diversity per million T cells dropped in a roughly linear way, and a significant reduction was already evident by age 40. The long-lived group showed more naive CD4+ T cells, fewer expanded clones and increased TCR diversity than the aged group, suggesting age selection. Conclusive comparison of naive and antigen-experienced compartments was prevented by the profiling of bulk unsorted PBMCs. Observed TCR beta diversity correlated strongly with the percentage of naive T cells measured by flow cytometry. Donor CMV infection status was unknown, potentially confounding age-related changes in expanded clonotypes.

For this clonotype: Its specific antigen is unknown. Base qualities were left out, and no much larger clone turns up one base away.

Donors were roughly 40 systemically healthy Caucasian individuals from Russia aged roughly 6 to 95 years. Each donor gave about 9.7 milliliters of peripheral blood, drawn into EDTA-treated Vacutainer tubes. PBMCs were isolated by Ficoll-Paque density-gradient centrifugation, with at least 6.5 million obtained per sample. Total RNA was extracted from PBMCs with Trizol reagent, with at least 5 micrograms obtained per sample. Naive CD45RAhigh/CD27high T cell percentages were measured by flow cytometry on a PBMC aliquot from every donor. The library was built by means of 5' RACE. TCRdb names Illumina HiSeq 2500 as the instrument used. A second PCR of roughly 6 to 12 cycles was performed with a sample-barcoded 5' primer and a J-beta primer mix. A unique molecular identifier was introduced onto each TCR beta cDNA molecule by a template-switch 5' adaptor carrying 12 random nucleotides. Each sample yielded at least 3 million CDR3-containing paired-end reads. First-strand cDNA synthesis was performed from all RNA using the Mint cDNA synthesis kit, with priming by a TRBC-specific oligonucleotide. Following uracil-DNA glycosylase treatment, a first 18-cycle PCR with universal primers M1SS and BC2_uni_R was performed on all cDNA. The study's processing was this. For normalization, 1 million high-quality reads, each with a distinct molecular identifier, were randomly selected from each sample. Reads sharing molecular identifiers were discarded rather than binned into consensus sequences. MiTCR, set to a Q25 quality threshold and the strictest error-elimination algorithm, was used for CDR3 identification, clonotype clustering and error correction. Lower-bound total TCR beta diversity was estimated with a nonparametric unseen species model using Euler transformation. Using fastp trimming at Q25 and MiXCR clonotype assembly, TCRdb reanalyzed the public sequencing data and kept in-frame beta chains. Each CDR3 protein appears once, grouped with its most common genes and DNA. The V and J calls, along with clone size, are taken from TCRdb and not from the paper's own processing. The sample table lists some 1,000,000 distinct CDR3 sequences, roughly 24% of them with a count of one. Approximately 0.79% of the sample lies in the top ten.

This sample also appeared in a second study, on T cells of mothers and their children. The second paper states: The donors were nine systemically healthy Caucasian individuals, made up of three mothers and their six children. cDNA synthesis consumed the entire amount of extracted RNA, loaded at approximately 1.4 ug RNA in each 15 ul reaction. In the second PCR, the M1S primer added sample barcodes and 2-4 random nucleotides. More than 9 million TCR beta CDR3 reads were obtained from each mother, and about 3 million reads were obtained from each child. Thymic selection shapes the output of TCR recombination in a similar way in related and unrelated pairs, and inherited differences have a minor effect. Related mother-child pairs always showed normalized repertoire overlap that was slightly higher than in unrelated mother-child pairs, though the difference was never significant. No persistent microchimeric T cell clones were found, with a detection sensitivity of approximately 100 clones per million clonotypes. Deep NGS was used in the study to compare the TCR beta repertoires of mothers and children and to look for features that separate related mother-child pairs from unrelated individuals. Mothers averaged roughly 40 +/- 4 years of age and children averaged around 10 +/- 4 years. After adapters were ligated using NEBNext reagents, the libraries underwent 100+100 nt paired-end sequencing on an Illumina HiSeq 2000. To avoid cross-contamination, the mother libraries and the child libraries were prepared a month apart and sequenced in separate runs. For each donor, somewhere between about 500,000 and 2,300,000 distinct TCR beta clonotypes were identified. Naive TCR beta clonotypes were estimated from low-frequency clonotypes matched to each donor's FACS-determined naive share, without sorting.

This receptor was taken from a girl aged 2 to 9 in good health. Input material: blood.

The CDR3 here reads CASSLKGWQPQHF. The bases are TGTGCCAGCAGTTTAAAGGGTTGGCAGCCCCAGCATTTT. The chain couples TRBV27 to TRBJ1-5; no D gene can be assigned with confidence. Counted from cysteine to phenylalanine, this CDR3 has 13 amino acids. The sequence is cut down to CDR3 DNA, 39 bases in frame from base 1. According to the germline V gene (reference sequence), CDR1 reads MNHEY and CDR2 reads SMNVEV. The V and J ends are trimmed by 2 bases and 7 bases, leaving 9 bases between them.